The 6 T cell receptor beta chains below were found in one sample sequenced in a study of blood T cell repertoires in COVID-19. Sequencing used immunoSEQ multiplex PCR; TCRdb keeps in-frame clones, though not all of them. Of 150,000 to 190,000 clones listed, roughly 72% are singletons. Material: peripheral blood. These receptors were taken from a woman older than 75 with acute or convalescent COVID-19.

This clone was counted between two and nine times. The chain combines TRBV11-2 with TRBJ2-4; 8 bases fit TRBD2. The CDR3 has 16 residues. Germline CDR1 is SGHAT and CDR2 is FQNNGV. Trimming at V came to 2 bases and at J to 8 bases, leaving 11 bases not matched to a gene. This CDR3 reads CASSLISSGPRDIQYF. Here the CDR3 DNA reads TGTGCCAGCAGCTTAATTTCTAGCGGGCCCCGGGACATTCAGTACTTC.

The chain recombines TRBV2 with TRBJ1-5; D not certain. CDR3 length: 14 amino acids. The germline V gene encodes CDR1 SNHLY and CDR2 FYNNEI. The germline V and J ends were trimmed by 4 bases and 5 bases, with 12 bases remaining between them. DNA for the CDR3: TGTGCCAGCAGTGGCACCGCGGGGTATCAGCCCCAGCATTTT. Translation gives CASSGTAGYQPQHF. The full variable domain, rest sourced from reference TRBV2 and TRBJ1-5, is EPEVTQTPSHQVTQMGQEVILRCVPISNHLYFYWYRQILGQKVEFLVSFYNNEISEKSEIFDDQFSVERPDGSNFTLKIRSTKLEDSAMYFCASSGTAGYQPQHFGDGTRLSIL.

The chain couples TRBV6-5 to TRBJ1-5; no clear D. Germline V gene data show CDR1 as MNHEY and CDR2 as SVGAGI. The CDR3 runs 13 residues. V gave up 2 bases and J gave up 4 bases, with 6 bases separating them. Here the CDR3 DNA reads TGTGCCAGCAGTTACGGGAGGAATCAGCCCCAGCATTTT. It codes for CASSYGRNQPQHF.

J is TRBJ1-1 and V is TRBV4-1; TRBD1 matches 7 bases. This CDR3 has 14 residues. CDR1 is MGHRA and CDR2 is YSYEKL in the germline V gene. V lost 3 bases, J lost 0 bases, and 1 base stayed unmatched. The CDR3, as DNA: TGCGCCAGCAGCCAGGGACAGATGAACACTGAAGCTTTCTTT. Translated, it gives CASSQGQMNTEAFF.

The chain links TRBV19 to TRBJ1-4; 10 nucleotides line up with TRBD1. CDR3 size: 13 residues. In germline, CDR1 is LNHDA, CDR2 SQIVND (reference sequence). Trimming cost V 6 bases and J 8 bases; bases outside gene matches: 3. CDR3 loop: CASRRDRGEKLFF. The CDR3 DNA sequence: TGTGCCAGTAGGCGGGACAGGGGAGAAAAACTGTTTTTT.

The V and J genes are TRBV15 and TRBJ1-1; no clear D. Germline CDR1 LNHNV, CDR2 YYDKDF (reference sequence). The length of the CDR3 is 12 residues. The V and J ends lost 5 bases and 4 bases respectively, with 8 bases between them. CDR3 in amino acids: CATSPLSTEAFF. CDR3 nucleotides: TGTGCCACCAGCCCCCTCAGCACTGAAGCTTTCTTT.